This T cell receptor beta chain was retrieved from a study of vaccination effects on CD4 cells after COVID-19. A remark on this clone: Its antigen is not identified.

The junction had 13 bases not matched to a gene; V was cut back by 4 bases and J by 5 bases. The CDR3 totals 16 residues. Germline CDR1 and CDR2: SGHDN and FVKESK. Profiling relied on immunoSEQ multiplex PCR, and the TCRdb table lists in-frame clones only, not all of them. The sample records about 37,000 clones, just under 75% being singletons. Sequencing was preceded by expansion of antigen-specific CD4+ T cells with viral peptide pools in the ViraFEST assay. A roughly ten-day culture period preceded the isolation of CD4+ T cells. The person acquired a PCR-confirmed SARS-CoV-2 infection between March and December 2020.

The genes are TRBV14 and TRBJ1-1; 7 nucleotides align to TRBD1. The specimen was CD4+ T cells from PBMCs cultured with a peptide pool, collected before COVID-19 vaccination. This receptor was identified in a human donor who had a prior SARS-CoV-2 infection. In nucleotides, the CDR3 is TGTGCCAGCAGCCCGAGGGGGCGTTGGCTGTGGACTGAAGCTTTCTTT. It is translated as CASSPRGRWLWTEAFF.